This T cell receptor (beta chain) emerged from a study of T cell repertoires in cytomegalovirus infection. Study as a whole: Public TCR beta signatures marked donors with CMV infection and the matching HLA.

TCRdb independently ran MiXCR on the reads; one entry per CDR3 protein. Of approximately 130,000 distinct CDR3 sequences in the sample, more than 20% were seen once. With regard to this clonotype: Its antigen is unidentified.

The CDR3 has 11 residues. The V gene lost 7 bases and the J gene lost 3 bases, with 6 bases spanning the gap. Germline values: CDR1 KGHDR, CDR2 SFDVKD. The sequence was collected from a human donor in good health (CMV status not recorded). Some clones in this sample may be carry-over from other donors' samples. This sequence joins TRBV24-1 and TRBJ2-7; weak D call: TRBD1 (5 bases). Sample: PBMCs, sequenced either directly or after in vitro stimulation (not recorded which). The CDR3 bases are TGTGCCACCAGCCAGGGCTACGAGCAGTACTTC. It encodes CATSQGYEQYF.